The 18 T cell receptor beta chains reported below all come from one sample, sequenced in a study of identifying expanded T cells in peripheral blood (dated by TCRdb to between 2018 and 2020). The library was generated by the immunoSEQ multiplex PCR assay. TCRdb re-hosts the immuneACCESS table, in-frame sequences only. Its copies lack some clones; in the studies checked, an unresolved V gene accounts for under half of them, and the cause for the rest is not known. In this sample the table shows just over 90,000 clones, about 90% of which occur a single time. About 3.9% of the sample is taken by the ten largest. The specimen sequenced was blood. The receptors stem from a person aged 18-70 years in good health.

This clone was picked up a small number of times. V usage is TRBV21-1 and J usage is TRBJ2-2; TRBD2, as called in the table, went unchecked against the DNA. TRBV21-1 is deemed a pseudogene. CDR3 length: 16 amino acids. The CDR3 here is CASSRGLAGDTGELFF. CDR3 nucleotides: TGTGCCAGCAGCAGGGGTTTAGCGGGCGACACCGGGGAGCTGTTTTTT.

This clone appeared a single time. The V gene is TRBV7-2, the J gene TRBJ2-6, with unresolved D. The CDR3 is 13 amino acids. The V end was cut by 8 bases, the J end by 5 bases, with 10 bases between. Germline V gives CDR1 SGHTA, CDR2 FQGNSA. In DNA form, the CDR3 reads TGTGCCAGCCGACTGAATAGGGCCAACGTCCTGACTTTC. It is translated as CASRLNRANVLTF.

Here the CDR3 reads CASSQSGGWEQYF. For the CDR3, the DNA is TGTGCCAGCAGCCAGTCGGGCGGGTGGGAGCAGTACTTC. This chain uses TRBV7-2 with TRBJ2-7; D perhaps matches TRBD2 (5 bases). The CDR3 spans 13 residues. CDR1 and CDR2 (germline): SGHTA, FQGNSA. V lost 5 bases, J lost 7 bases, and 15 bases lay in between.

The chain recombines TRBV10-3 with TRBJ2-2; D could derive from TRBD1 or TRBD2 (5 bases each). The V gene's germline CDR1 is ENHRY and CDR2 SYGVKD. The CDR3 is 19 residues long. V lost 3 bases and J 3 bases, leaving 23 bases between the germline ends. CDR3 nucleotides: TGTGCCATCAGTGACCCTGGCCGGGACCTAGTACCAGACACCGGGGAGCTGTTTTTT. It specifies CAISDPGRDLVPDTGELFF.

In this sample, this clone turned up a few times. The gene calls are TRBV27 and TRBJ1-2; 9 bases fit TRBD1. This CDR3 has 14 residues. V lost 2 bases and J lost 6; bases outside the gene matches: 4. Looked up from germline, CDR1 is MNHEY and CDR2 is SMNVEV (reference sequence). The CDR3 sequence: CASSLGGTGHGYTF. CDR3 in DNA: TGTGCCAGCAGTTTAGGAGGGACAGGGCATGGCTACACCTTC.

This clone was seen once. CDR3 nucleotide sequence: TGTGCCAGCAGTTTTGGACTACGAAGGAACATTCAGTACTTC. This codes for CASSFGLRRNIQYF. This chain uses TRBV28 with TRBJ2-4, with TRBD2 as a possible D gene (6 bases). The CDR3 loop spans 14 amino acids. V shed 3 bases and J shed 7 bases, with 13 bases lying between them. Germline V lookup: CDR1 MDHEN, CDR2 SYDVKM. The full variable domain, in which reference TRBV28 and TRBJ2-4 provide the parts outside the CDR3, is DVKVTQSSRYLVKRTGEKVFLECVQDMDHENMFWYRQDPGLGLRLIYFSYDVKMKEKGDIPEGYSVSREKKERFSLILESASTNQTSMYLCASSFGLRRNIQYFGAGTRLSVL.

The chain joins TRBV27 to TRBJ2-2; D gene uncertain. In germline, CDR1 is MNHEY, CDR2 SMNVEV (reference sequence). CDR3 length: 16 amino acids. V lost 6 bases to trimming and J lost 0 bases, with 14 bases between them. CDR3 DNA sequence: TGTGCCAGCAGCCTCCCGTATGGGGCGAACACCGGGGAGCTGTTTTTT. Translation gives CASSLPYGANTGELFF.

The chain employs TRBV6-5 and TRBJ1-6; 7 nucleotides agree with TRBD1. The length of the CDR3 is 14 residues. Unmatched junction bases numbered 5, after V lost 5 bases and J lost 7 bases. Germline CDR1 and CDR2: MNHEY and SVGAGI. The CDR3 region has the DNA TGTGCCAGCAGTGATACAGGGGAGAATTCACCCCTCCACTTT. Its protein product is CASSDTGENSPLHF.

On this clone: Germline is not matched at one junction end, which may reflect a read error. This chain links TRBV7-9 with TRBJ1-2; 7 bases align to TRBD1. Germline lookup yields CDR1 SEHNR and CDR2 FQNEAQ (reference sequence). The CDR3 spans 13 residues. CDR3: CTSSLEQGQGYTF. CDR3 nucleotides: TGTACCAGCAGCTTAGAACAGGGGCAGGGCTACACCTTC.

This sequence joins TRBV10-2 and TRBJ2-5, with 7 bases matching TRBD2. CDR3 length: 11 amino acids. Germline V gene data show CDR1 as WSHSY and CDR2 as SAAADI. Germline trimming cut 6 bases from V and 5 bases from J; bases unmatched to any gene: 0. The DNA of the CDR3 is TGCGCCAGCAGCGGGGGGGAGACCCAGTACTTC. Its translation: CASSGGETQYF.

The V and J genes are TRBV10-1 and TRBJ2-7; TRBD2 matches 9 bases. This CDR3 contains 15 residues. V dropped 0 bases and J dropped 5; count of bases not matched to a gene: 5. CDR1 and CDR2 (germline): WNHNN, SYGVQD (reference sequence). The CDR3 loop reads CASSESIRTSDEQYF. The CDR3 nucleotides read TGCGCCAGCAGTGAGTCAATTCGGACTAGCGACGAGCAGTACTTC.

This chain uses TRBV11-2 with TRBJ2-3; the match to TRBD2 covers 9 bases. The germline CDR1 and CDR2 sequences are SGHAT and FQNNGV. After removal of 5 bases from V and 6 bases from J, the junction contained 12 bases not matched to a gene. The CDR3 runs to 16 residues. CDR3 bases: TGTGCCAGCAGCCCCCTTTTGGCTAGCGGGGCGGATACGCAGTATTTT. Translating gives CASSPLLASGADTQYF. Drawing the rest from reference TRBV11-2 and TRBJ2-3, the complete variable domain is EAGVAQSPRYKIIEKRQSVAFWCNPISGHATLYWYQQILGQGPKLLIQFQNNGVVDDSQLPKDRFSAERLKGVDSTLKIQPAKLEDSAVYLCASSPLLASGADTQYFGPGTRLTVL.

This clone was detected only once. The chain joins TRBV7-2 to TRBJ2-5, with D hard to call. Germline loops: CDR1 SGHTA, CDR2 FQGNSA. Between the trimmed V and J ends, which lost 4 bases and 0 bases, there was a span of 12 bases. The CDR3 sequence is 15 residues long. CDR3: CASSSGNLNQETQYF. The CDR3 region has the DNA TGTGCCAGCAGCTCCGGAAACCTAAACCAAGAGACCCAGTACTTC.

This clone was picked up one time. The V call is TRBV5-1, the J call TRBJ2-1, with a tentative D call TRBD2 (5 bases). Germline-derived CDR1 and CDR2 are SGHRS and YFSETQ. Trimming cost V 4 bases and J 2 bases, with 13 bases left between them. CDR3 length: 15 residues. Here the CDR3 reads CASSQVRGAYNEQFF. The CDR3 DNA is TGCGCCAGCAGCCAAGTTCGGGGTGCCTACAATGAGCAGTTCTTC.

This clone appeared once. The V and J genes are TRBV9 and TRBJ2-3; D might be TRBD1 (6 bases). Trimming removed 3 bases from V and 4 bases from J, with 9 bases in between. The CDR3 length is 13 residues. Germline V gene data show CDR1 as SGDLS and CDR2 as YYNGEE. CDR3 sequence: CASSASGADTQYF. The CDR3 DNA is TGTGCCAGCAGCGCATCAGGGGCAGATACGCAGTATTTT.

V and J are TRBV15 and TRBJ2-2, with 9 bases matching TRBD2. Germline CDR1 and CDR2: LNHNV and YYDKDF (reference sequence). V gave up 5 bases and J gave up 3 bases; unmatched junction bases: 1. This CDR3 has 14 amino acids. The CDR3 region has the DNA TGTGCCACCAGCGAGCGGGGGGACACCGGGGAGCTGTTTTTT. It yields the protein CATSERGDTGELFF.

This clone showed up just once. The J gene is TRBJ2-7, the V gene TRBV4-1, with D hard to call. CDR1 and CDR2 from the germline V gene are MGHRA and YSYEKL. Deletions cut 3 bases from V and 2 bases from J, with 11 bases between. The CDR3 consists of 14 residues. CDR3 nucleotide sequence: TGCGCCAGCAGCCACCGAACCGGCCCCTACGAGCAGTACTTC. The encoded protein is CASSHRTGPYEQYF.

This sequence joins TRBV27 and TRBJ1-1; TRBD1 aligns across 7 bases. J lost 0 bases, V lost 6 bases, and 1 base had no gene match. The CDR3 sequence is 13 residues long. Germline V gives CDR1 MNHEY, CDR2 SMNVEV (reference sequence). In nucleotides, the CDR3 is TGTGCCAGCAGGACAGGGATGAACACTGAAGCTTTCTTT. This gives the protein CASRTGMNTEAFF.